Below are 14 T cell receptor beta chains sequenced from a single sample in a study of CD8 T cells in ankylosing spondylitis. TCRdb itself ran the 5' RACE reads through MiXCR, one entry per CDR3 protein. The top ten hold 25% to 35% of the sample, which has about 27,000 distinct CDR3 sequences, approximately 7.9% seen once. Sequencing was performed on blood. These receptors were collected from a male donor with ankylosing spondylitis or in good health (not recorded which).

This chain joins TRBV25-1 and TRBJ2-3; a weak D match, TRBD1 (6 bases). The V end was cut by 6 bases, the J end by 3 bases, with 13 bases between. The germline V gene encodes CDR1 MGHDK and CDR2 SYGVNS. The CDR3 runs to 14 residues. CDR3 DNA: TGTGCCAGCAGCCCCCAACAGGGAACAGATACGCAGTATTTT. Its protein is CASSPQQGTDTQYF.

Ten or more counts support this clonotype. The V call is TRBV10-2, the J call TRBJ2-5; D is uncertain. The CDR3 covers 12 residues. Trimming removed 4 bases at V and 5 bases at J, with 8 bases between. Germline values: CDR1 WSHSY, CDR2 SAAADI. DNA of the CDR3: TGCGCCAGCAGTGCCTCCCTTGAGACCCAGTACTTC. Translating it yields CASSASLETQYF.

This clonotype showed up many times. This chain uses TRBV7-9 with TRBJ2-1; no firm D call. The germline V gene encodes CDR1 SEHNR and CDR2 FQNEAQ (reference sequence). The V gene lost 0 bases and the J gene lost 14 bases, with 17 bases spanning the gap. This CDR3 spans 14 amino acids. The DNA of the CDR3 is TGTGCCAGCAGCTTAGCGGTGGACCATTTGAAGAAGTTCTTC. This sequence encodes CASSLAVDHLKKFF.

This clonotype was found many times. The gene calls are TRBV29-1 and TRBJ1-4, with 7 bases matching TRBD1. V gave up 4 bases and J gave up 5 bases; unmatched junction bases: 7. The CDR3 extends over 14 amino acids. CDR1 SQVTM and CDR2 ANQGSEA come from the germline V gene. This CDR3 reads CSVGGGQQNEKLFF. In DNA form, the CDR3 reads TGCAGCGTTGGGGGGGGACAGCAGAATGAAAAACTGTTTTTT.

There are many counts of this clonotype. The gene calls are TRBV4-2 and TRBJ2-3, with TRBD2 as a possible D gene (5 bases). The CDR3 is made up of 12 amino acids. The V gene's germline CDR1 is LGHNA and CDR2 YNFKEQ. V gave up 6 bases and J gave up 9 bases, with 13 bases separating them. Written as DNA, the CDR3 is TGTGCCAGCAGTGAGAATCGAGGGACGCAGTATTTT. Its protein is CASSENRGTQYF.

This clonotype turned up a few times. The chain recombines TRBV11-2 with TRBJ1-2; weak D call: TRBD1 (5 bases). This CDR3 is built from 12 residues. Trimming left V 1 base short and J 8 bases short, with 8 bases between. CDR1 is SGHAT and CDR2 is FQNNGV in the germline V gene. The CDR3 spells CASSLAGIGYTF. CDR3 nucleotides: TGTGCCAGCAGCTTAGCAGGGATAGGCTACACCTTC.

This clonotype came up many times. The chain employs TRBV29-1 and TRBJ2-2; TRBD1 might be the D (5 bases). CDR1 is SQVTM, CDR2 ANQGSEA, per germline. This CDR3 spans 12 amino acids. Trimming cost V 8 bases and J 1 base, with 8 bases left between them. CDR3 region: CSHQGNTGELFF. The DNA for the CDR3 is TGCAGCCACCAGGGGAACACCGGGGAGCTGTTTTTT.

In its sample, this clonotype was seen many times. The chain recombines TRBV7-3 with TRBJ2-7; possibly TRBD2 for D (5 bases). Per the germline V gene, CDR1 is SGHTA and CDR2 is FQGTGA. This CDR3 is 15 amino acids long. The CDR3 loop is CASSLTPLLRGPGKV. CDR3 bases: TGTGCCAGCAGCTTGACTCCCCTGCTACGTGGCCCCGGGAAAGTC.

The chain couples TRBV7-2 to TRBJ1-1; TRBD1 is a possible D gene (6 bases). Trimming took 4 bases from V and 6 from J, leaving 15 bases between them. Per the germline V gene, CDR1 is SGHTA and CDR2 is FQGNSA. The CDR3 runs 14 residues. The CDR3 DNA sequence: TGTGCCAGCAGCTCCCTGACAGGCTTAGCTGAAGCTTTCTTT. Residues: CASSSLTGLAEAFF.

Sample share makes this clonotype large. The chain uses TRBV4-3 and TRBJ2-1; D not certain. The CDR3 totals 16 residues. Trimming shortened V by 0 bases and J by 4 bases, and 13 bases separated the two germline ends. Germline V gene data show CDR1 as LGHNA and CDR2 as YSLEER. The CDR3 sequence is CASSQESGFTYNEQFF. CDR3 nucleotide sequence: TGCGCCAGCAGCCAAGAATCCGGGTTTACTTACAATGAGCAGTTCTTC.

The chain recombines TRBV7-8 with TRBJ2-2; 10 bases align to TRBD1. Per the germline V gene, CDR1 is SGHVS and CDR2 is FQNEAQ. This CDR3 is 18 amino acids long. V shed 2 bases, J shed 0 bases, and the junction held 6 bases outside the gene matches. CDR3 sequence reads: CASSLRTGGSTNTGELFF. CDR3 coding DNA: TGTGCCAGCAGCTTAAGGACAGGGGGGTCCACGAACACCGGGGAGCTGTTTTTT.

CDR3 coding DNA: TGTGCCAGCAGTTCACGGGTCATTCAAGAGACCCAGTACTTC. Encoded protein: CASSSRVIQETQYF. The genes are TRBV12-3 or TRBV12-4 and TRBJ2-5, with D hard to call. The CDR3 extends over 14 amino acids. Deletions cut 4 bases from V and 2 bases from J, with 11 bases between.

This clonotype was counted only a few times. The chain couples TRBV27 to TRBJ1-1; TRBD1 might be the D (5 bases). The CDR3 spans 13 residues. V was clipped by 5 bases and J by 1 base, with 8 bases between them. Germline-derived CDR1 and CDR2 are MNHEY and SMNVEV (reference sequence). DNA of the CDR3: TGTGCCAGCAGTCTTGGACAGAACACTGAAGCTTTCTTT. Translated: CASSLGQNTEAFF.

In its sample, this clonotype was seen a few times. The chain uses TRBV28 and TRBJ2-3; TRBD2 matches 10 bases. The CDR3 runs 15 residues. The J segment lost 2 bases and the V segment lost 7 bases, leaving 6 bases of the junction unmatched. Per the germline V gene, CDR1 is MDHEN and CDR2 is SYDVKM. The CDR3 nucleotides read TGTGCCAGCACCGAGAGCGGGAGGGTCACAGATACGCAGTATTTT. Translated: CASTESGRVTDTQYF.